These 13 T cell receptor beta chains originate from one sample sequenced in a study of cytomegalovirus exposure and HLA in healthy donors. This PCR relied on a set of 60 Vbeta primers and 13 Jbeta primers. Generated by immunoSEQ multiplex PCR, the TCRdb table keeps only in-frame clones and is missing some. The profile covers tens of thousands of clones, with roughly 74% appearing a single time and about 8% taken by the ten largest. The material sequenced was PBMCs. These receptors were taken from a man aged 18-30 years in good health and CMV-seropositive.

This clone was observed a single time. This sequence joins TRBV30 and TRBJ2-6, with unresolved D. The CDR3 consists of 14 residues. Per germline, CDR1 GTSNPN and CDR2 SVGIG (reference sequence). The V end lost 4 bases, the J end lost 4 bases, and 11 bases lay between the germline ends. The CDR3: CAWKRWAGANVLTF. DNA for the CDR3: TGTGCCTGGAAACGGTGGGCCGGGGCCAACGTCCTGACTTTC.

The chain has TRBV7-3 and TRBJ2-3; 9 bases line up with TRBD1. This CDR3 has 14 amino acids. J lost 7 bases, V lost 5 bases, and 7 bases had no gene match. The germline CDR1 and CDR2 sequences are SGHTA and FQGTGA. The CDR3 loop reads CASSTGTGMNTQYF. The DNA of the CDR3 is TGTGCCAGCAGCACAGGGACAGGGATGAATACGCAGTATTTT.

This clone was detected only once. This chain connects TRBV25-1 to TRBJ1-1; D might be TRBD1 (6 bases). From germline, CDR1 is MGHDK and CDR2 SYGVNS. Trimming pared 5 bases from V and 0 bases from J, leaving 13 bases between. This CDR3 region has 15 residues. In DNA form, the CDR3 reads TGTGCCAGCAGTACAGGGACCGACTTGAACACTGAAGCTTTCTTT. Translated: CASSTGTDLNTEAFF.

This clone is a singleton in its sample. The chain links TRBV28 to TRBJ1-2; D not resolved. CDR1 is MDHEN, CDR2 SYDVKM, per germline. The V end lost 6 bases, the J end lost 8 bases, and 13 bases lay between the germline ends. The CDR3 runs to 12 residues. The CDR3 here is CASSVQASGYTF. The CDR3 DNA reads TGTGCCAGCAGCGTTCAGGCTAGCGGCTACACCTTC.

This clone was seen only a few times. The chain combines TRBV27 with TRBJ1-5; no reliable D call. V gave up 6 bases and J gave up 0 bases, with 6 bases separating them. Germline assignment: CDR1 MNHEY and CDR2 SMNVEV (reference sequence). This CDR3 spans 13 amino acids. This CDR3 is CASSPHSNQPQHF. The CDR3 bases are TGTGCCAGCAGCCCCCATAGCAATCAGCCCCAGCATTTT.

This clone was seen once. The V call is TRBV2, the J call TRBJ1-2; D is perhaps TRBD1 (6 bases). Trimming took 5 bases from V and 8 from J, leaving 12 bases between them. The CDR3 loop spans 12 amino acids. Looked up from germline, CDR1 is SNHLY and CDR2 is FYNNEI. The CDR3 sequence: CASSLEGEGYTF. The DNA of the CDR3 is TGTGCCAGCAGTCTAGAGGGGGAAGGCTACACCTTC.

The V call is TRBV6-1, the J call TRBJ1-2, with 7 nucleotides matching TRBD1. CDR1 and CDR2 (germline): MNHNS, SASEGT. V lost 1 base to trimming and J lost 3 bases; unmatched junction nucleotides: 5. The CDR3 covers 15 residues. The CDR3 sequence: CASSEGTGAYYGYTF. The CDR3 DNA follows: TGTGCCAGCAGTGAAGGCACAGGGGCATACTATGGCTACACCTTC.

This clone has only one observation. The V gene is TRBV30, the J gene TRBJ2-7; 9 nucleotides line up with TRBD1. There are 13 residues in the CDR3. Germline assignment: CDR1 GTSNPN and CDR2 SVGIG (reference sequence). Trimming at V came to 5 bases and at J to 5 bases, leaving 7 bases not matched to a gene. The CDR3 is CAWDRGKGHEQYF. The CDR3 bases are TGTGCCTGGGACAGGGGGAAAGGCCACGAGCAGTACTTC.

J is TRBJ1-1 and V is TRBV6-5, with D perhaps matching TRBD1 (6 bases). This CDR3 contains 15 residues. Trimming removed 0 bases from V and 5 bases from J, with 13 bases in between. Germline V CDR1 and CDR2: MNHEY, SVGAGI. The CDR3 loop reads CASSYSGGARTEAFF. In DNA, the CDR3 is TGTGCCAGCAGTTACTCAGGGGGGGCGAGGACTGAAGCTTTCTTT.

V gene TRBV6-1 combines with J gene TRBJ2-7; TRBD2 agrees at 9 bases. The V gene end was trimmed by 6 bases and the J gene end by 6 bases; junction bases not matched to a gene: 12. The CDR3 runs 15 residues. The germline V gene encodes CDR1 MNHNS and CDR2 SASEGT. DNA of the CDR3: TGTGCCAGCAGCGGGCTAGCGGGGACTTCCGGCGAGCAGTACTTC. This encodes CASSGLAGTSGEQYF.

This chain connects TRBV18 to TRBJ1-6; TRBD1 agrees at 7 bases. Germline trimming cut 5 bases from V and 7 bases from J; bases unmatched to any gene: 2. Germline loops: CDR1 KGHSH, CDR2 LQKENI. The CDR3 spans 13 residues. The CDR3 sequence is CASSSDRNSPLHF. Written as DNA, the CDR3 is TGTGCCAGCTCATCGGACAGGAATTCACCCCTCCACTTT.

The chain uses TRBV18 and TRBJ1-4; 9 nucleotides line up with TRBD1. This CDR3 is built from 15 residues. V lost 0 bases and J lost 7; bases outside the gene matches: 3. Germline CDR1 reads KGHSH; CDR2 reads LQKENI. CDR3 bases: TGTGCCAGCTCACCACCGGGACAGGGTGTTGAAAAACTGTTTTTT. It yields the protein CASSPPGQGVEKLFF.

This chain joins TRBV28 and TRBJ1-6, with D possibly being TRBD1 (6 bases). The germline V gene has CDR1 MDHEN and CDR2 SYDVKM. The V end was cut by 3 bases, the J end by 4 bases, with 22 bases between. The CDR3 loop spans 19 amino acids. CDR3 DNA sequence: TGTGCCAGCAGTTTGGTGTATGGGACACGGTTCGGTTATAATTCACCCCTCCACTTT. It translates to CASSLVYGTRFGYNSPLHF.